Sequencing of this TCR beta chain was carried out in a study of blood T cells in healthy people across ages. Next came a second PCR, run for about 7 to 12 cycles, which used a sample-barcoded 5' primer along with a J-beta primer mix. A single record per CDR3 protein comes from TCRdb applying MiXCR to the 5' RACE reads. Here the sample spans about 930,000 distinct CDR3 sequences, 25% to 35% being singletons. This clonotype showed up just a few times. In addition, the sample was reused for a study of T cells of mothers and their children. As that report states: Sequencing returned over 8 million TCR beta CDR3 reads per mother and about 3 million per child.

The receptor comes from a woman aged 40 to 50 in good health. Sequenced material: blood.

In nucleotides, the CDR3 is TGTGCCAGCAGCTCAACTAGCCAACAGACGCAGTATTTT. Translation gives CASSSTSQQTQYF. This chain uses TRBV6-2 or TRBV6-3 with TRBJ2-3, with D maybe TRBD2 (6 bases). The V gene's germline CDR1 is MNHEY and CDR2 SVGEGT. V gave up 6 bases and J gave up 9 bases, with 16 bases separating them. This CDR3 has 13 amino acids.